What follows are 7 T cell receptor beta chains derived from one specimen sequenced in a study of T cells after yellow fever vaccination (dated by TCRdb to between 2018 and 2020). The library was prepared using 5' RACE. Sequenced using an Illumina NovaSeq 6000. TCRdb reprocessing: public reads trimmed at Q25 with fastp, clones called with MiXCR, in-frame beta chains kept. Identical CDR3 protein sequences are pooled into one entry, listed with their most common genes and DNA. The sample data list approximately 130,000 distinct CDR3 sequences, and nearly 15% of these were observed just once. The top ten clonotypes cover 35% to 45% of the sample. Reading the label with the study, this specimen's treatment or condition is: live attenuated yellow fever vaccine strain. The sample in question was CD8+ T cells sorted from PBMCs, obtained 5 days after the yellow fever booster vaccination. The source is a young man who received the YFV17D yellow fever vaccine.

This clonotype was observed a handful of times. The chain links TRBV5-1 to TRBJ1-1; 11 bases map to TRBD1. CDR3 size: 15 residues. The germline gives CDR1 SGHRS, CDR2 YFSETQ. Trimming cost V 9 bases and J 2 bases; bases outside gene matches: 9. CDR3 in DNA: TGCGCCACCGGCAGGACAGGGGGCCAAAACACTGAAGCTTTCTTT. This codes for CATGRTGGQNTEAFF.

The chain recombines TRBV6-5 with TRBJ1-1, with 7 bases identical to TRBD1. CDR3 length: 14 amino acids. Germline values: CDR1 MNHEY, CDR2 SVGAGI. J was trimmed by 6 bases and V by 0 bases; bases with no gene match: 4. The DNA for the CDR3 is TGTGCCAGCAGTTACTCTCGAGGGGGCTCTGAAGCTTTCTTT. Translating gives CASSYSRGGSEAFF.

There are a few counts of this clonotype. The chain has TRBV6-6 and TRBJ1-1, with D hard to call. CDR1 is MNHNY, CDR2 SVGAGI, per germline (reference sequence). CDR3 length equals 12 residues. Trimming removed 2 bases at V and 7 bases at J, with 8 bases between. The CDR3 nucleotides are TGTGCCAGCAGTTACGGGCAGGATGAAGCTTTCTTT. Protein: CASSYGQDEAFF.

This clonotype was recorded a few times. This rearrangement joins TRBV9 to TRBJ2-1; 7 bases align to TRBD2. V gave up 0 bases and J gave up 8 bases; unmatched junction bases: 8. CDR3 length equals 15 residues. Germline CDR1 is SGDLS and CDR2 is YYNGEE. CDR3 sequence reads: CASSVGGGVSYEQFF. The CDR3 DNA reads TGTGCCAGCAGCGTAGGGGGGGGTGTGAGTTATGAGCAGTTCTTC.

The DNA for the CDR3 is TGTGCCAGCAGCCAACCAGACTGGAACACCGGGGAGCTGTTTTTT. As protein: CASSQPDWNTGELFF. The gene calls are TRBV13 and TRBJ2-2; D unclear. The germline CDR1 and CDR2 sequences are PRHDT and FYEKMQ (reference sequence). V gave up 5 bases and J gave up 1 base, with 11 bases separating them. This CDR3 spans 15 amino acids.

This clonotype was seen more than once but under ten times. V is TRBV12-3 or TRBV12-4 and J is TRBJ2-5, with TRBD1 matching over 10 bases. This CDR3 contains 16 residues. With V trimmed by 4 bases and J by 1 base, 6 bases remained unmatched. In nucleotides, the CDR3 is TGTGCCAGCAGTTCCGGACAGGGGGTCACCCAAGAGACCCAGTACTTC. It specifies CASSSGQGVTQETQYF.

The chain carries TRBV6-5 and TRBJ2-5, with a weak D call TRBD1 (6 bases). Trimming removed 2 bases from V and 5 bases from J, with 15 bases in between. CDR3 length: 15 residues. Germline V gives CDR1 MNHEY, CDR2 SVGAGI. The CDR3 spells CASSYMTGFWETQYF. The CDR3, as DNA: TGTGCCAGCAGTTACATGACAGGCTTTTGGGAGACCCAGTACTTC.